Reported below is one T cell receptor beta chain. Its antigen is not identified. This specimen belongs to a study of vaccination effects on CD4 cells after COVID-19. The overall study: The median interval between the second dose and post-vaccine sampling was 72 days.

Under the ViraFEST assay, PBMC were stimulated with viral peptide pools so that antigen-specific CD4+ T cells expanded. Sequencing was performed afterwards. Scientists isolated CD4+ T cells after an approximately 10-day culture period ended. Two-dose BNT162b2 or mRNA-1273 vaccination was given to participants. The assay was immunoSEQ multiplex PCR, and TCRdb's table has in-frame clones only and misses some. The table has more than 9,000 clones, 65% to 75% seen once. Trimming stripped 2 bases from V and 2 bases from J, with 6 bases between. Germline values: CDR1 MNHEY, CDR2 SVGAGI. This CDR3 has 13 residues.

This chain uses TRBV6-5 with TRBJ1-2; D is ambiguous. The sequenced sample was CD4+ T cells from PBMCs cultured with SARS-CoV-2 spike peptides, obtained after COVID-19 vaccination. This TCR was recovered from a human donor who received a COVID-19 vaccine. CDR3 protein: CASSYAVNYGYTF. CDR3 nucleotide sequence: TGTGCCAGCAGTTACGCCGTAAACTATGGCTACACCTTC.